The 21 T cell receptor beta chains listed next were all sequenced from one sample in a study of blood T cell repertoires in COVID-19. Libraries were prepared by immunoSEQ multiplex PCR; TCRdb keeps only in-frame clonotypes and omits some of them. The sample contains fewer than 350,000 clones, roughly 91% of which appear only once. Sequenced sample: PBMCs or T cells enriched from blood (not recorded which). The receptors here all came from a middle-aged woman with acute COVID-19.

J is TRBJ1-4 and V is TRBV2, with TRBD1 matching over 7 bases. Germline assignment: CDR1 SNHLY and CDR2 FYNNEI. The CDR3 length is 16 residues. V was pared by 6 bases and J by 5 bases, with 12 bases of the junction left unmatched. CDR3 coding DNA: TGTGCCAGCAGCCTTCTAGGACAGGCTCCGAATGAAAAACTGTTTTTT. As protein: CASSLLGQAPNEKLFF.

The chain links TRBV6-5 to TRBJ1-1; D gene uncertain. CDR1 is MNHEY and CDR2 is SVGAGI in the germline V gene. The V gene lost 2 bases and the J gene lost 6 bases, with 10 bases spanning the gap. This CDR3 spans 13 amino acids. In DNA, the CDR3 is TGTGCCAGCAGTTACGGAGGGCAAGCTGAAGCTTTCTTT. This encodes CASSYGGQAEAFF.

This chain connects TRBV29-1 to TRBJ2-3; possibly TRBD2 for D (5 bases). The V and J ends lost 6 bases and 5 bases respectively, with 9 bases between them. The CDR3 spans 11 residues. Germline CDR1 SQVTM, CDR2 ANQGSEA. Written as DNA, the CDR3 is TGCAGCGTGGTGACTAAAGATACGCAGTATTTT. This gives the protein CSVVTKDTQYF.

The rearrangement uses TRBV6-2 or TRBV6-3 and TRBJ2-7; a weak D match, TRBD2 (5 bases). This CDR3 has 11 residues. V was trimmed by 2 bases and J by 9 bases, leaving 8 bases between them. Germline loops: CDR1 MNHEY, CDR2 SVGEGT. Written as DNA, the CDR3 is TGTGCCAGCAGTTACGGAGGAGGGCAGTACTTC. Translated: CASSYGGGQYF.

In this sample, this clone turned up once. V gene TRBV3-1 (or the pseudogene TRBV3-2) combines with J gene TRBJ2-7, with 12 bases lining up with TRBD2. V lost 6 bases to trimming and J lost 6 bases; unmatched junction nucleotides: 9. The CDR3 loop spans 15 amino acids. From germline, CDR1 is LGHDT and CDR2 YNNKEL (reference sequence). The CDR3 DNA is TGTGCCAGCAGTTCAGGACTAGCGGGGACGAGCGAGCAGTACTTC. It yields the protein CASSSGLAGTSEQYF.

This chain connects TRBV3-1 (or the pseudogene TRBV3-2) to TRBJ2-7; 10 bases are a match to TRBD2. The V segment lost 8 bases and the J segment 3 bases; nucleotides outside the gene matches: 7. The germline V gene has CDR1 LGHDT and CDR2 YNNKEL (reference sequence). This CDR3 has 14 amino acids. CDR3 region: CASSRTSGIYEQYF. The CDR3, as DNA: TGTGCCAGCTCTAGGACTAGCGGCATCTACGAGCAGTACTTC.

V gene TRBV25-1 combines with J gene TRBJ1-3; possibly TRBD1 for D (5 bases). With 3 bases removed from V and 2 bases from J, the gap between germline ends came to 8 bases. Per germline, CDR1 MGHDK and CDR2 SYGVNS. The CDR3 covers 14 residues. The CDR3 sequence is CASSDPGPGNTIYF. CDR3 nucleotide sequence: TGTGCCAGCAGTGACCCAGGGCCTGGAAACACCATATATTTT.

There are a few counts of this clone. V and J are TRBV4-1 and TRBJ1-2; TRBD1 aligns across 8 bases. This CDR3 comprises 16 residues. Germline loops: CDR1 MGHRA, CDR2 YSYEKL. V lost 3 bases to trimming and J lost 1 base; unmatched junction nucleotides: 7. CDR3 residues: CASSQVGQGSNYGYTF. Here the CDR3 DNA reads TGCGCCAGCAGCCAGGTCGGACAGGGCAGTAACTATGGCTACACCTTC.

This clone turned up a few times. V usage is TRBV5-4 and J usage is TRBJ2-5; the match to TRBD2 covers 7 bases. Losses at the gene ends were 4 bases for V and 2 bases for J; bases not matched to a gene: 8. From germline, CDR1 is SGHNT and CDR2 YYREEE (reference sequence). This CDR3 is built from 15 residues. The CDR3 coding sequence is TGTGCCAGCAGCACCAGACTTAGCGGGCAAGAGACCCAGTACTTC. This encodes CASSTRLSGQETQYF.

V gene TRBV27 combines with J gene TRBJ1-6; 8 nucleotides match TRBD1. The CDR3 contains 15 residues. V dropped 5 bases and J dropped 10; count of bases not matched to a gene: 10. The germline gives CDR1 MNHEY, CDR2 SMNVEV (reference sequence). The CDR3 coding sequence is TGTGCCAGCAGTCTCGGTCAGGGGGCGAGATCACCCCTCCACTTT. Translating gives CASSLGQGARSPLHF.

The CDR3, as DNA: TGCAGCGGGGCTAGCGGGAGCACAGATACGCAGTATTTT. Its translation is CSGASGSTDTQYF. This chain links TRBV29-1 with TRBJ2-3, with TRBD2 matching over 8 bases. Looked up from germline, CDR1 is SQVTM and CDR2 is ANQGSEA. The CDR3 is made up of 13 amino acids. V lost 7 bases, J lost 0 bases, and 3 bases stayed unmatched.

The chain combines TRBV5-1 with TRBJ1-4; 7 bases map to TRBD1. With V trimmed by 2 bases and J by 7 bases, 8 bases remained unmatched. The CDR3 is made up of 15 amino acids. Germline CDR1 reads SGHRS; CDR2 reads YFSETQ. CDR3 region: CASSLSRGPTEKLFF. The CDR3 coding sequence is TGCGCCAGCAGCTTATCAAGGGGGCCGACTGAAAAACTGTTTTTT.

This clone has ten or more counts. The rearrangement links TRBV18 to TRBJ2-2, with 7 bases identical to TRBD1. Unmatched junction bases numbered 2, after V lost 4 bases and J lost 9 bases. The CDR3 covers 12 residues. The germline V gene has CDR1 KGHSH and CDR2 LQKENI. The CDR3 nucleotides read TGTGCCAGCTCACTGACAGGGAGGGAGCTGTTTTTT. Translating it yields CASSLTGRELFF. Using reference TRBV18 and TRBJ2-2 for the parts outside the CDR3, the full variable domain is NAGVMQNPRHLVRRRGQEARLRCSPMKGHSHVYWYRQLPEEGLKFMVYLQKENIIDESGMPKERFSAEFPKEGPSILRIQQVVRGDSAAYFCASSLTGRELFFGEGSRLTVL.

The V gene is TRBV5-6, the J gene TRBJ2-3; 16 positions match TRBD2. V shed 3 bases and J 3 bases; nucleotides not matched to a gene: 10. This CDR3 contains 19 residues. Germline V CDR1 and CDR2: SGHDT, YYEEEE. CDR3 loop: CASSSVPGLAGGRTDTQYF. The DNA of the CDR3 is TGTGCCAGCAGCTCCGTTCCGGGACTAGCGGGAGGGAGGACAGATACGCAGTATTTT.

The V gene is TRBV27, the J gene TRBJ2-1; TRBD1 matches 9 bases. Germline V gene lookup returns CDR1 MNHEY and CDR2 SMNVEV (reference sequence). This CDR3 spans 15 amino acids. The junction had 9 bases not matched to a gene; V was cut back by 4 bases and J by 8 bases. CDR3 sequence reads: CASSYSRDRVYEQFF. The CDR3 nucleotides read TGTGCCAGCAGTTACTCCCGGGACAGGGTCTATGAGCAGTTCTTC.

This clone has a handful of counts. The rearrangement links TRBV2 to TRBJ2-4; D is perhaps TRBD2 (6 bases). Trimming pared 9 bases from V and 7 bases from J, leaving 19 bases between. CDR1 SNHLY and CDR2 FYNNEI come from the germline V gene. This CDR3 contains 14 residues. DNA of the CDR3: TGTGCCAGGGAGGAGGGTATCGGTTCGAACATTCAGTACTTC. The encoded protein is CAREEGIGSNIQYF.

V and J are TRBV11-3 and TRBJ2-7, with 7 bases lining up with TRBD1. CDR3 length: 14 residues. Germline values: CDR1 SGHNT, CDR2 YENEEA. After removal of 5 bases from V and 3 bases from J, the junction contained 7 bases not matched to a gene. The CDR3, as DNA: TGTGCCAGCAGCGCGACAGGGATCCGCTACGAGCAGTACTTC. Its translation is CASSATGIRYEQYF.

This chain uses TRBV9 with TRBJ1-1, with D possibly TRBD1 on 6 matching bases. The germline V and J ends were trimmed by 3 bases and 3 bases, with 9 bases remaining between them. Germline V lookup: CDR1 SGDLS, CDR2 YYNGEE. The CDR3 contains 13 residues. CDR3: CASSAGVDTEAFF. The CDR3, as DNA: TGTGCCAGCAGCGCAGGGGTTGACACTGAAGCTTTCTTT.

The chain combines TRBV2 with TRBJ1-1, with 10 positions matching TRBD1. Germline V gene data show CDR1 as SNHLY and CDR2 as FYNNEI. The CDR3 has 17 amino acids. V shed 7 bases and J 0 bases; nucleotides not matched to a gene: 11. In DNA form, the CDR3 reads TGTGCCAGCAAGCGGACAGGGGGTTGGGGAATGAACACTGAAGCTTTCTTT. Translation gives CASKRTGGWGMNTEAFF.

The chain uses TRBV24-1 and TRBJ2-5, with TRBD1 matching over 7 bases. The CDR3 runs to 13 residues. Germline values: CDR1 KGHDR, CDR2 SFDVKD. Trimming cost V 7 bases and J 5 bases; bases outside gene matches: 6. In DNA form, the CDR3 reads TGTGCCACCAGCAGACAGGGCCTGGAGACCCAGTACTTC. Translating it yields CATSRQGLETQYF.

The rearrangement joins TRBV5-1 to TRBJ1-4, with TRBD1 as a possible D gene (5 bases). Germline V gives CDR1 SGHRS, CDR2 YFSETQ. This CDR3 spans 15 amino acids. V was trimmed by 5 bases and J by 4 bases, leaving 15 bases between them. This chain's CDR3 is CASSSRRGGNEKLFF. The CDR3 DNA follows: TGCGCCAGCAGTTCCCGTCGGGGGGGTAATGAAAAACTGTTTTTT.